This TCR beta chain was captured by sequencing in a study of blood T cell repertoires in COVID-19. The CDR3 consists of 12 residues. V dropped 2 bases and J dropped 4 bases, with 5 bases sitting between them. Some clones are missing from TCRdb's copy, which holds only in-frame ones; the method was immunoSEQ multiplex PCR. The sample has some 300,000 clones; approximately 86% are singletons. The chain joins TRBV12-3 or TRBV12-4 to TRBJ2-5; maybe TRBD1 (5 bases). The TCR comes from a woman between 70 and 85 years old with COVID-19, enrolled during active disease. The sample taken for sequencing was peripheral blood. In DNA form, the CDR3 reads TGTGCCAGCAGTTTAAGGGGAGAGACCCAGTACTTC. This gives the protein CASSLRGETQYF.